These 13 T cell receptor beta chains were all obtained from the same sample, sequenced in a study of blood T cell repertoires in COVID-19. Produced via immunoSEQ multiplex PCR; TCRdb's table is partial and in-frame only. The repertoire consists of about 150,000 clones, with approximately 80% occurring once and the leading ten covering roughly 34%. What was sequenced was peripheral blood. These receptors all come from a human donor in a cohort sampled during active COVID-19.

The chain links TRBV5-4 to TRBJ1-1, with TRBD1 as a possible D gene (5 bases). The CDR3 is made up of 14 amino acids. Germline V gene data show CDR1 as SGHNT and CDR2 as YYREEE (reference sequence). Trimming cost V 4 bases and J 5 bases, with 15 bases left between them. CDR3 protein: CASSPGGGKTEAFF. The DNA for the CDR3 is TGTGCCAGCAGCCCCGGGGGGGGAAAAACTGAAGCTTTCTTT.

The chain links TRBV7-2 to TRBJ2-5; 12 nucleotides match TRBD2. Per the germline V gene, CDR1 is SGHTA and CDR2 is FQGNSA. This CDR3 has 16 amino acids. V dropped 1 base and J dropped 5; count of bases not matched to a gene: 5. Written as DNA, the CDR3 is TGTGCCAGCAGCTTAGGCCTAGCGGGGGGGCAGGAGACCCAGTACTTC. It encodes CASSLGLAGGQETQYF.

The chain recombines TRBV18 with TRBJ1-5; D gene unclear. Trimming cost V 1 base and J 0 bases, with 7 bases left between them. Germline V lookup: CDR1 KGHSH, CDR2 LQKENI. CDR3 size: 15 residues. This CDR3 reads CASSPRPDSNQPQHF. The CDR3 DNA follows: TGTGCCAGCTCACCACGCCCAGATAGCAATCAGCCCCAGCATTTT.

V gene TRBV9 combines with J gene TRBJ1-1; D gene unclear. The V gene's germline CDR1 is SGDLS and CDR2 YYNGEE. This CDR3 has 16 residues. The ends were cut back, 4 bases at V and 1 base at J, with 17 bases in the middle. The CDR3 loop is CASSRWGGKGNTEAFF. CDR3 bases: TGTGCCAGCAGCCGCTGGGGAGGGAAGGGGAACACTGAAGCTTTCTTT.

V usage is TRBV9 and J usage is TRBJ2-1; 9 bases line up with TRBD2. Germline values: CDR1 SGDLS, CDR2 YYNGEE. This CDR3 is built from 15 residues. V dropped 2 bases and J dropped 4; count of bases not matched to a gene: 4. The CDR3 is CASSVWRGGYNEQFF. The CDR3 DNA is TGTGCCAGCAGCGTGTGGCGGGGGGGTTACAATGAGCAGTTCTTC. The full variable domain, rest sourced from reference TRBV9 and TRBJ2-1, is DSGVTQTPKHLITATGQRVTLRCSPRSGDLSVYWYQQSLDQGLQFLIQYYNGEERAKGNILERFSAQQFPDLHSELNLSSLELGDSALYFCASSVWRGGYNEQFFGPGTRLTVL.

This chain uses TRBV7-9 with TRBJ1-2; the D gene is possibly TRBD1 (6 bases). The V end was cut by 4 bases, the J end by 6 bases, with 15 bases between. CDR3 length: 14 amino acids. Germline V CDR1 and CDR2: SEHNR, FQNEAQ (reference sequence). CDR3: CASSSFGGGDGYTF. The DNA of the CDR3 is TGTGCCAGCAGCTCCTTTGGGGGCGGAGATGGCTACACCTTC. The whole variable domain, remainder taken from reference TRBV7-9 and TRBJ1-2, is DTGVSQNPRHKITKRGQNVTFRCDPISEHNRLYWYRQTLGQGPEFLTYFQNEAQLEKSRLLSDRFSAERPKGSFSTLEIQRTEQGDSAMYLCASSSFGGGDGYTFGSGTRLTVV.

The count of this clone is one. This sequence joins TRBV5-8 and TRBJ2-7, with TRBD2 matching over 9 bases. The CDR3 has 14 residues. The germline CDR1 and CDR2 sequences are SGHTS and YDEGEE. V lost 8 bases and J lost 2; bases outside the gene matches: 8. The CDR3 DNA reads TGTGCCAGTCCCCGGGGCGGGGGGGCCTACGAGCAGTACTTC. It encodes CASPRGGGAYEQYF.

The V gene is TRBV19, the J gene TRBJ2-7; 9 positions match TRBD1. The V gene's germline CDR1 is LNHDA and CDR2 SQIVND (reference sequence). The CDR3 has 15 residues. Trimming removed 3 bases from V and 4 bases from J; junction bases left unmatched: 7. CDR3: CASSIGGTGYYEQYF. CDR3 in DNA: TGTGCCAGTAGTATCGGGGGGACAGGGTATTACGAGCAGTACTTC. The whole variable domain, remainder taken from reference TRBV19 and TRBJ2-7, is DGGITQSPKYLFRKEGQNVTLSCEQNLNHDAMYWYRQDPGQGLRLIYYSQIVNDFQKGDIAEGYSVSREKKESFPLTVTSAQKNPTAFYLCASSIGGTGYYEQYFGPGTRLTVT.

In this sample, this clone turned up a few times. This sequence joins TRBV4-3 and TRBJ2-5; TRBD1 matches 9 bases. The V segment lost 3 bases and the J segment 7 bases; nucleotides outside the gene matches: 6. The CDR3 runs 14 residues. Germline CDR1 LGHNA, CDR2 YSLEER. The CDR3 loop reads CASSQDRGHGTQYF. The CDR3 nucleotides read TGCGCCAGCAGCCAGGACAGGGGTCACGGGACCCAGTACTTC.

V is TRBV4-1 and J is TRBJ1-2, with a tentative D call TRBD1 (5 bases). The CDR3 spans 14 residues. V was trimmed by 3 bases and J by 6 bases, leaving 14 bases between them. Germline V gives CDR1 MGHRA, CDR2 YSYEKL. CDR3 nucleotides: TGCGCCAGCAGCCAGATAGGGGCGGGGGATGGCTACACCTTC. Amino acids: CASSQIGAGDGYTF.

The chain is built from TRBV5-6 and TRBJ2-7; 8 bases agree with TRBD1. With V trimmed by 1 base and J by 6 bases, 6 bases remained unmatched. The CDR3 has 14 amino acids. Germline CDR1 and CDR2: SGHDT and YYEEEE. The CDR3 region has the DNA TGTGCCAGCAGCTTGAACAGGGGGAACCGCGAGCAGTACTTC. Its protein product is CASSLNRGNREQYF.

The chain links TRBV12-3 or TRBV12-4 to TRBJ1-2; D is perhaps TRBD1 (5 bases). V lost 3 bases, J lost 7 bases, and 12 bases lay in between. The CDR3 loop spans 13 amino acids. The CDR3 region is CASSLFRDGGYTF. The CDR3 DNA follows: TGTGCCAGCAGTTTGTTCAGGGATGGTGGCTACACCTTC.

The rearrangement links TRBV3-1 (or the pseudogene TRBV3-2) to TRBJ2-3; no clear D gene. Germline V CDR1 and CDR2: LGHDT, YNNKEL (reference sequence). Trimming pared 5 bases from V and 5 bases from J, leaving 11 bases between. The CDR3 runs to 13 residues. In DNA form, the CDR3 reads TGTGCCAGCAGCTATTACGGTGTAGATACGCAGTATTTT. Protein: CASSYYGVDTQYF.